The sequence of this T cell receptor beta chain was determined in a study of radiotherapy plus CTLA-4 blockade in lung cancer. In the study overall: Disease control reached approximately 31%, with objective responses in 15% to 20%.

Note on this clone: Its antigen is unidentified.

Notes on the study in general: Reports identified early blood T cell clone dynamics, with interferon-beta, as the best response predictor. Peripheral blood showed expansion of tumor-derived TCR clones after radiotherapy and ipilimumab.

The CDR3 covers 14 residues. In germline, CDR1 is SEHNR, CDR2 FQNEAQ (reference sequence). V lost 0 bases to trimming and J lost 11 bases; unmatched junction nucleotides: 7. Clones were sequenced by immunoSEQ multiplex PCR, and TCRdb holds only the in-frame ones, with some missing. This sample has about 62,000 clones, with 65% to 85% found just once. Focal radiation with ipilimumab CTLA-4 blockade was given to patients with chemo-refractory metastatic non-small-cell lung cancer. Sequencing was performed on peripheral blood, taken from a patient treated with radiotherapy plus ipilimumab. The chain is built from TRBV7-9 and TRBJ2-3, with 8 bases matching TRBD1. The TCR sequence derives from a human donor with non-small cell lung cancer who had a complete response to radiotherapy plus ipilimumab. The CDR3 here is CASSLAATGERQYF. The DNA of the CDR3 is TGTGCCAGCAGCTTAGCGGCGACAGGGGAAAGGCAGTATTTT.